The next 32 T cell receptor beta chains were all read from a single sample in a study of blood T cell repertoires in COVID-19 (dated by TCRdb to about 2020). Receptors were amplified or captured by the immunoSEQ multiplex PCR assay. What TCRdb holds here is the immuneACCESS table cut down to in-frame rearrangements. Part of the clones is not present; checked against another copy, under half of the missing clones reflect an unresolved V gene, and the others are unexplained. This sample holds 200,000 to 250,000 clones; around 87% were observed only once. The ten largest clonotypes hold roughly 10% of the sample. Source material: peripheral blood. The receptors were gathered from a woman between 45 and 60 years old with COVID-19, enrolled during active disease.

V usage is TRBV11-3 and J usage is TRBJ2-2; no reliable D call. The CDR3 loop spans 12 amino acids. Trimming left V 7 bases short and J 7 bases short, with 10 bases between. CDR1 and CDR2 from the germline V gene are SGHNT and YENEEA. The CDR3 loop is CASTPGGGELFF. The CDR3 region has the DNA TGTGCCAGCACCCCCGGCGGCGGGGAGCTGTTTTTT.

The chain is built from TRBV10-2 and TRBJ2-1; 7 positions match TRBD1. The CDR3 has 12 amino acids. V lost 10 bases, J lost 8 bases, and 8 bases stayed unmatched. Germline CDR1 reads WSHSY; CDR2 reads SAAADI. CDR3 amino acids: CAISTGDDEQFF. CDR3 sequence (DNA): TGCGCCATCTCTACAGGGGATGATGAGCAGTTCTTC.

This chain's CDR3 is CARLLAGGLEQYV. In DNA form, the CDR3 reads TGTGCCAGACTACTAGCGGGGGGGCTGGAGCAGTACGTC. The chain links TRBV6-6 to TRBJ2-7; 13 nucleotides align to TRBD2. Germline CDR1 is MNHNY and CDR2 is SVGAGI (reference sequence). The V segment lost 9 bases and the J segment 7 bases; nucleotides outside the gene matches: 6. The CDR3 is 13 amino acids.

The rearrangement joins TRBV5-4 to TRBJ1-1; 8 nucleotides line up with TRBD1. With 0 bases clipped from V and 1 base from J, the junction kept 5 bases outside the gene matches. This CDR3 has 16 amino acids. Germline values: CDR1 SGHNT, CDR2 YYREEE (reference sequence). The CDR3 region has the DNA TGTGCCAGCAGCTTGGGTGACAGGGGTGGGAACACTGAAGCTTTCTTT. The encoded protein is CASSLGDRGGNTEAFF.

This chain uses TRBV7-9 with TRBJ1-1; D is possibly TRBD1 (6 bases). The germline CDR1 and CDR2 sequences are SEHNR and FQNEAQ (reference sequence). The CDR3 loop spans 17 amino acids. Trimming cost V 4 bases and J 1 base, with 19 bases left between them. The CDR3, as DNA: TGTGCCAGCAGCTCTAGTCCAGGGGTCCGGCGGAACACTGAAGCTTTCTTT. It yields the protein CASSSSPGVRRNTEAFF.

The chain has TRBV30 and TRBJ1-2; D is ambiguous. This CDR3 is built from 17 residues. Germline CDR1 GTSNPN, CDR2 SVGIG (reference sequence). V dropped 0 bases and J dropped 0 bases, with 17 bases sitting between them. Written as DNA, the CDR3 is TGTGCCTGGAGTGTCGGGTTTGGAGGGTTAGCTAACTATGGCTACACCTTC. Translating it yields CAWSVGFGGLANYGYTF.

The rearrangement links TRBV7-9 to TRBJ2-7, with TRBD2 matching 7 bases. Per germline, CDR1 SEHNR and CDR2 FQNEAQ (reference sequence). J was trimmed by 1 base and V by 5 bases; bases with no gene match: 11. The CDR3 is 16 residues long. CDR3 protein: CASSPPASGVSYEQYF. CDR3 DNA: TGTGCCAGCAGCCCCCCCGCAAGCGGGGTTTCCTACGAGCAGTACTTC.

The V and J genes are TRBV29-1 and TRBJ2-1; weak D call: TRBD2 (7 bases). This CDR3 comprises 15 residues. V lost 1 base and J 4 bases, leaving 14 bases between the germline ends. Per germline, CDR1 SQVTM and CDR2 ANQGSEA. The DNA of the CDR3 is TGCAGCGTTGAAGGCGGGGGCCCACTTTACAATGAGCAGTTCTTC. It translates to CSVEGGGPLYNEQFF.

The rearrangement joins TRBV18 to TRBJ1-1; 10 bases map to TRBD1. CDR3 size: 17 residues. Germline V CDR1 and CDR2: KGHSH, LQKENI. The V gene end was trimmed by 6 bases and the J gene end by 5 bases; junction bases not matched to a gene: 15. The CDR3 coding sequence is TGTGCCAGCTCTCTTGAGAAGACAGGGGGCGGAGGGACTGAAGCTTTCTTT. Residues: CASSLEKTGGGGTEAFF.

The rearrangement uses TRBV24-1 and TRBJ2-2, with 7 bases matching TRBD1. CDR3 length: 14 residues. CDR1 and CDR2 (germline): KGHDR, SFDVKD. Germline trimming cut 8 bases from V and 6 bases from J; bases unmatched to any gene: 8. The chain's CDR3 is CATNGQGVAGELFF. For the CDR3, the DNA is TGTGCCACCAACGGGCAGGGGGTGGCCGGGGAGCTGTTTTTT.

The chain couples TRBV6-2 or TRBV6-3 to TRBJ2-1; 7 nucleotides align to TRBD1. J gave up 6 bases and V 3 bases, and 14 bases lay outside the gene matches. There are 17 residues in the CDR3. Germline CDR1 is MNHEY and CDR2 is SVGEGT. The CDR3 DNA reads as TGTGCCAGCAGTTATTCCCCTTTACAGGGGCCTCTCAATGAGCAGTTCTTC. Translating it yields CASSYSPLQGPLNEQFF.

This chain joins TRBV6-5 and TRBJ2-1; TRBD2 matches at 10 bases. Germline CDR1 is MNHEY and CDR2 is SVGAGI. The length of the CDR3 is 14 residues. Germline trimming cut 2 bases from V and 11 bases from J; bases unmatched to any gene: 6. The CDR3 protein is CASSYGVAGGQQFF. The DNA for the CDR3 is TGTGCCAGCAGTTACGGCGTAGCGGGGGGCCAGCAGTTCTTC.

V usage is TRBV2 and J usage is TRBJ1-5; D is uncertain. Trimming shortened V by 8 bases and J by 0 bases, and 11 bases separated the two germline ends. Germline CDR1 SNHLY, CDR2 FYNNEI. The CDR3 covers 14 residues. The CDR3 spells CASASPFSNQPQHF. The CDR3 coding sequence is TGTGCCAGCGCGAGTCCGTTTAGCAATCAGCCCCAGCATTTT.

The chain joins TRBV10-3 to TRBJ2-3, with a possible D match to TRBD1 (7 bases). The CDR3 consists of 16 residues. The germline CDR1 and CDR2 sequences are ENHRY and SYGVKD. Trimming stripped 3 bases from V and 0 bases from J, with 13 bases between. The CDR3 spells CAISDPRGVSTDTQYF. As DNA, the CDR3 is TGTGCCATCAGTGATCCCAGGGGGGTTAGCACAGATACGCAGTATTTT.

The rearrangement uses TRBV5-1 and TRBJ2-1; 11 bases align to TRBD2. CDR3 size: 17 residues. Unmatched junction bases numbered 10, after V lost 1 base and J lost 7 bases. CDR1 and CDR2 (germline): SGHRS, YFSETQ. The CDR3: CASSLRASGGIGNEQFF. The CDR3 nucleotides are TGCGCCAGCAGCTTGAGGGCTAGCGGGGGGATAGGGAATGAGCAGTTCTTC.

This chain connects TRBV6-5 to TRBJ1-2; a weak D match, TRBD1 (5 bases). Deletions cut 10 bases from V and 5 bases from J, with 20 bases between. The germline V gene encodes CDR1 MNHEY and CDR2 SVGAGI. CDR3 length: 14 residues. DNA for the CDR3: TGTGCCACCAAATCCGGGACGGGGGTGTATGGCTACACCTTC. Encoded protein: CATKSGTGVYGYTF.

V usage is TRBV5-1 and J usage is TRBJ1-1, with a weak D call TRBD1 (5 bases). CDR3 size: 14 residues. Trimming left V 0 bases short and J 2 bases short, with 8 bases between. Germline assignment: CDR1 SGHRS and CDR2 YFSETQ. The CDR3: CASSLGGTNTEAFF. CDR3 nucleotides: TGCGCCAGCAGCTTGGGGGGCACCAACACTGAAGCTTTCTTT.

The rearrangement joins TRBV11-2 to TRBJ1-1; D is undetermined. Germline V gives CDR1 SGHAT, CDR2 FQNNGV. This CDR3 spans 13 amino acids. The V and J ends lost 4 bases and 4 bases respectively, with 10 bases between them. The CDR3 spells CASSSAGVTEAFF. The CDR3 DNA reads as TGTGCCAGCAGCTCGGCGGGCGTCACTGAAGCTTTCTTT.

The J gene is TRBJ1-2, the V gene TRBV7-3; D is unclear. Germline V gene data show CDR1 as SGHTA and CDR2 as FQGTGA. The V end was cut by 5 bases, the J end by 8 bases, with 15 bases between. The CDR3 length is 13 residues. The CDR3 DNA reads as TGTGCCAGCAGCCCCGGAGGACGTCGGGGCTACACCTTC. Protein: CASSPGGRRGYTF.

The rearrangement joins TRBV15 to TRBJ2-1; 7 bases match TRBD2. J lost 7 bases, V lost 2 bases, and 14 bases had no gene match. The CDR3 runs to 17 residues. The germline gives CDR1 LNHNV, CDR2 YYDKDF (reference sequence). The chain's CDR3 is CATSRSPPGGEENEQFF. The DNA of the CDR3 is TGTGCCACCAGCAGATCTCCCCCTGGGGGGGAGGAAAATGAGCAGTTCTTC.

The V and J genes are TRBV19 and TRBJ2-2; D is unresolved. The CDR3 loop spans 12 amino acids. From germline, CDR1 is LNHDA and CDR2 SQIVND (reference sequence). Trimming took off 6 bases at V and 4 bases at J, with 6 bases between the two ends. The CDR3 nucleotides read TGTGCCAGTAGCTACTTCACCGGGGAGCTGTTTTTT. Its translation: CASSYFTGELFF. Filled out from reference TRBV19 and TRBJ2-2, the complete variable domain reads DGGITQSPKYLFRKEGQNVTLSCEQNLNHDAMYWYRQDPGQGLRLIYYSQIVNDFQKGDIAEGYSVSREKKESFPLTVTSAQKNPTAFYLCASSYFTGELFFGEGSRLTVL.

This clone has just one count. This chain links TRBV4-2 with TRBJ2-7, with D possibly matching TRBD2 (7 bases). This CDR3 is built from 15 residues. Trimming left V 0 bases short and J 1 base short, with 10 bases between. Germline CDR1 and CDR2: LGHNA and YNFKEQ. The CDR3 is CASSQEGGLSYEQYF. CDR3 in DNA: TGTGCCAGCAGCCAAGAGGGGGGGCTTTCCTACGAGCAGTACTTC.

The V gene is TRBV6-5, the J gene TRBJ1-2, with D maybe TRBD1 (6 bases). Per germline, CDR1 MNHEY and CDR2 SVGAGI. V lost 5 bases and J lost 6, with 13 bases in between. The CDR3 has 13 residues. As DNA, the CDR3 is TGTGCCAGCAGTCCTACAGGGTATGATGGCTACACCTTC. It codes for CASSPTGYDGYTF.

V usage is TRBV24-1 and J usage is TRBJ2-1, with 7 bases lining up with TRBD2. The CDR3 contains 13 residues. V shed 4 bases, J shed 8 bases, and the junction held 4 bases outside the gene matches. The germline gives CDR1 KGHDR, CDR2 SFDVKD. In DNA, the CDR3 is TGTGCCACCAGTGAGGCGGGGAGGGATGAGCAGTTCTTC. Amino acids: CATSEAGRDEQFF.

This clone has only a few counts. V usage is TRBV14 and J usage is TRBJ2-5, with TRBD1 identical over 9 bases. This CDR3 region has 14 residues. Germline V gene lookup returns CDR1 SGHDN and CDR2 FVKESK. V lost 4 bases, J lost 4 bases, and 4 bases stayed unmatched. In nucleotides, the CDR3 is TGTGCCAGCAGCCGCATGGACAGGGGAGAGACCCAGTACTTC. Its translation is CASSRMDRGETQYF.

V is TRBV24-1 and J is TRBJ2-2; the match to TRBD1 covers 7 bases. V shed 4 bases and J 0 bases; nucleotides not matched to a gene: 7. The CDR3 spans 17 residues. Germline lookup yields CDR1 KGHDR and CDR2 SFDVKD. The CDR3 region has the DNA TGTGCCACCAGTGACCCAGGGACAGATGCGAACACCGGGGAGCTGTTTTTT. This translates into CATSDPGTDANTGELFF.

The rearrangement links TRBV30 to TRBJ2-2, with D tentatively TRBD2 (7 bases). Germline V lookup: CDR1 GTSNPN, CDR2 SVGIG (reference sequence). The length of the CDR3 is 15 residues. V lost 8 bases to trimming and J lost 1 base, with 17 bases between them. The CDR3 DNA is TGTGCCAGAACCTCGGGGGGCTGGAACACCGGGGAGCTGTTTTTT. It encodes CARTSGGWNTGELFF.

V gene TRBV27 combines with J gene TRBJ2-3; 7 bases map to TRBD2. The CDR3 is 15 residues long. Germline lookup yields CDR1 MNHEY and CDR2 SMNVEV (reference sequence). V shed 1 base, J shed 1 base, and the junction held 2 bases outside the gene matches. The CDR3 reads CASSLWGGGTDTQYF. The CDR3 nucleotides are TGTGCCAGCAGTTTATGGGGAGGGGGCACAGATACGCAGTATTTT.

V gene TRBV3-1 (or the pseudogene TRBV3-2) combines with J gene TRBJ2-7; 8 bases line up with TRBD1. Germline trimming cut 2 bases from V and 2 bases from J; bases unmatched to any gene: 11. The CDR3 spans 17 residues. Germline CDR1 and CDR2: LGHDT and YNNKEL (reference sequence). The CDR3 nucleotides read TGTGCCAGCAGCCAATGGGGGGCTCCGGGACAGGCCTACGAGCAGTACTTC. Its protein is CASSQWGAPGQAYEQYF.

The CDR3 reads CAWTRGTGSRANYGYTF. DNA of the CDR3: TGTGCCTGGACACGGGGGACAGGGAGTCGGGCTAACTATGGCTACACCTTC. The V gene is TRBV30, the J gene TRBJ1-2, with 9 bases matching TRBD1. With 4 bases clipped from V and 0 bases from J, the junction kept 12 bases outside the gene matches. This CDR3 has 17 amino acids. Germline values: CDR1 GTSNPN, CDR2 SVGIG (reference sequence).

A single count supports this clone. The V call is TRBV10-3, the J call TRBJ2-1; possible D gene TRBD1, 5 bases. The CDR3 is 12 residues long. V lost 9 bases to trimming and J lost 9 bases, with 15 bases between them. Germline V gene lookup returns CDR1 ENHRY and CDR2 SYGVKD. The CDR3 DNA follows: TGTGCCATGGCTACCAGGGAAGGTGAGCAGTTCTTC. Protein: CAMATREGEQFF.

This clone has more than one count but fewer than ten. The chain employs TRBV10-3 and TRBJ1-5; a weak D match, TRBD1 (5 bases). The ends were cut back, 2 bases at V and 9 bases at J, with 17 bases in the middle. This CDR3 region has 15 residues. Germline V gene sequence: CDR1 ENHRY, CDR2 SYGVKD. CDR3 in DNA: TGTGCCATCAGTGAGGGAGGCGGGGGGTTCCGGCCCCAGCATTTT. This encodes CAISEGGGGFRPQHF.